The 18 T cell receptor beta chains presented below share a single source sample, sequenced in a study of post-analysis software for immune sequencing data. Study observations and caveats: Controls had lower frequencies than patients of 4 or 5 TRBV segments, which included TRBV5-6, TRBV5-1 and TRBV20-1.

cDNA libraries of TCR beta carried unique molecular identifiers. TCRdb reanalysed the PCR reads using MiXCR and keeps one entry per CDR3 protein. The table shows approximately 730,000 distinct CDR3 sequences, with more than 45% occurring only once. These receptors' antigens are unknown. Sequencing was performed on blood. Source of these receptors: a girl aged 10 to 17 with multiple sclerosis.

The chain joins TRBV7-3 to TRBJ2-3, with 9 bases matching TRBD2. This CDR3 spans 14 amino acids. Germline CDR1 is SGHTA and CDR2 is FQGTGA. V was clipped by 5 bases and J by 8 bases; unmatched bases: 8. DNA of the CDR3: TGTGCCAGCAGCGCGACTAGCGGTATAGGTACGCAGTATTTT. This encodes CASSATSGIGTQYF.

This clonotype was picked up a small number of times. The chain is built from TRBV5-6 and TRBJ1-2; tentatively, D is TRBD1 (5 bases). The CDR3 consists of 14 residues. The germline CDR1 and CDR2 sequences are SGHDT and YYEEEE. Trimming cost V 3 bases and J 3 bases, with 12 bases left between them. CDR3 DNA: TGTGCCAGCAGCTGGGGCGGATCGGACTATGGCTACACCTTC. Its protein is CASSWGGSDYGYTF.

V is TRBV10-3 and J is TRBJ2-1; 13 bases agree with TRBD2. V lost 3 bases, J lost 9 bases, and 8 bases stayed unmatched. The CDR3 loop spans 16 amino acids. The germline CDR1 and CDR2 sequences are ENHRY and SYGVKD. The CDR3: CAISDPTSGRSGEQFF. DNA of the CDR3: TGTGCCATCAGTGACCCGACTAGCGGGAGGTCCGGTGAGCAGTTCTTC.

The table lists this clonotype with a few counts. The chain is built from TRBV7-9 and TRBJ2-1; D remains ambiguous. With 0 bases removed from V and 10 bases from J, the gap between germline ends came to 7 bases. This CDR3 has 12 residues. Germline V gene data show CDR1 as SEHNR and CDR2 as FQNEAQ (reference sequence). The CDR3 DNA reads TGTGCCAGCAGCTTAGCTGTCGGGGAGCAGTTCTTC. Protein product: CASSLAVGEQFF.

The chain recombines TRBV12-3 or TRBV12-4 with TRBJ1-2, with a tentative D call TRBD1 (5 bases). Trimming took 8 bases from V and 7 from J, leaving 14 bases between them. This CDR3 has 12 amino acids. The CDR3 here is CASCLGGGGYTF. The DNA for the CDR3 is TGTGCCAGCTGCCTTGGGGGTGGTGGCTACACCTTC.

In its sample, this clonotype was seen a few times. This chain connects TRBV10-3 to TRBJ2-3; D is unclear. Between the trimmed V and J ends, which lost 7 bases and 1 base, there was a span of 9 bases. CDR1 ENHRY and CDR2 SYGVKD come from the germline V gene. The CDR3 length is 13 residues. CDR3 bases: TGTGCCATCAACACCTCGGGCACAGATACGCAGTATTTT. Protein product: CAINTSGTDTQYF.

This chain uses TRBV9 with TRBJ2-1; a weak D match, TRBD1 (7 bases). The CDR3 runs 19 residues. Germline V gene sequence: CDR1 SGDLS, CDR2 YYNGEE. Trimming stripped 0 bases from V and 3 bases from J, with 22 bases between. As DNA, the CDR3 is TGTGCCAGCAGCGTAGAGAGCTTCCTTGGGGGGACAGACTACAATGAGCAGTTCTTC. This translates into CASSVESFLGGTDYNEQFF.

In its sample, this clonotype was seen a few times. This chain joins TRBV6-5 and TRBJ1-2; 7 bases match TRBD1. J gave up 8 bases and V 8 bases, and 14 bases lay outside the gene matches. This CDR3 has 14 residues. The germline V gene encodes CDR1 MNHEY and CDR2 SVGAGI. In DNA, the CDR3 is TGTGCCAGCGATTCGACGGGGGACAGTGGCGGCTACACCTTC. This encodes CASDSTGDSGGYTF.

This clonotype was found a few times. The rearrangement joins TRBV6-5 to TRBJ2-5, with D hard to call. The CDR3 covers 18 residues. V was shortened by 0 bases and J by 5 bases, with 22 bases between the two germline ends. Germline CDR1 reads MNHEY; CDR2 reads SVGAGI. In nucleotides, the CDR3 is TGTGCCAGCAGTTACTCCCCTCACCCTCAGAAACTCGGGGAGACCCAGTACTTC. Encoded protein: CASSYSPHPQKLGETQYF.

The genes are TRBV6-5 and TRBJ1-1; D is unclear. The CDR3 is 13 residues long. With 5 bases removed from V and 0 bases from J, the gap between germline ends came to 7 bases. The V gene's germline CDR1 is MNHEY and CDR2 SVGAGI. CDR3 residues: CASSPTLNTEAFF. CDR3 in DNA: TGTGCCAGCAGTCCGACCTTGAACACTGAAGCTTTCTTT.

V gene TRBV6-2 or TRBV6-3 combines with J gene TRBJ1-1, with D uncertain. This CDR3 contains 15 residues. The germline V gene has CDR1 MNHEY and CDR2 SVGEGT. Trimming shortened V by 5 bases and J by 10 bases, and 23 bases separated the two germline ends. CDR3 sequence reads: CASSPSQTTRTTAFF. In DNA, the CDR3 is TGTGCCAGCAGTCCCTCCCAAACCACGAGGACGACAGCTTTCTTT.

This chain joins TRBV5-1 and TRBJ1-1; perhaps TRBD1 as D (5 bases). CDR1 and CDR2 from the germline V gene are SGHRS and YFSETQ. The CDR3 sequence is 18 residues long. V dropped 4 bases and J dropped 1 base, with 23 bases sitting between them. The chain's CDR3 is CASSLDSTIGGSNTEAFF. The CDR3 DNA is TGCGCCAGCAGCCTAGATTCAACGATCGGGGGATCGAACACTGAAGCTTTCTTT.

This chain uses TRBV29-1 with TRBJ2-1, with a tentative D call TRBD2 (5 bases). V lost 3 bases and J 7 bases, leaving 16 bases between the germline ends. The CDR3 totals 14 residues. CDR1 is SQVTM, CDR2 ANQGSEA, per germline. The CDR3 DNA follows: TGCAGCGTTGAGGTGCTAGCTGGTGTGAATGAGCAGTTCTTC. Translation: CSVEVLAGVNEQFF.

V gene TRBV5-4 combines with J gene TRBJ2-3, with TRBD2 matching over 12 bases. CDR1 is SGHNT, CDR2 YYREEE, per germline (reference sequence). With V trimmed by 4 bases and J by 6 bases, 9 bases remained unmatched. CDR3 length: 16 amino acids. For the CDR3, the DNA is TGTGCCAGCAGCCAAGGACTAGCGGGACCGGGGGATACGCAGTATTTT. Its protein is CASSQGLAGPGDTQYF. Looking up the rest from reference TRBV5-4 and TRBJ2-3 gives the full variable domain: ETGVTQSPTHLIKTRGQQVTLRCSSQSGHNTVSWYQQALGQGPQFIFQYYREEENGRGNFPPRFSGLQFPNYSSELNVNALELDDSALYLCASSQGLAGPGDTQYFGPGTRLTVL.

This chain uses TRBV27 with TRBJ1-2; TRBD1 matches 9 bases. CDR3 size: 15 residues. Germline CDR1 and CDR2: MNHEY and SMNVEV (reference sequence). V shed 5 bases and J 8 bases; nucleotides not matched to a gene: 12. CDR3 in DNA: TGTGCCAGCAGTCTGAAGACCGGGACAGGGTTGGGCTACACCTTC. This sequence encodes CASSLKTGTGLGYTF.

This clonotype showed up just a few times. The V gene is TRBV9, the J gene TRBJ2-1; no definite D call. Trimming took 3 bases from V and 2 from J, leaving 15 bases between them. The germline gives CDR1 SGDLS, CDR2 YYNGEE. The CDR3 has 16 residues. The DNA for the CDR3 is TGTGCCAGCAGCGCCCGGGTGGTGGCCGCCTACAATGAGCAGTTCTTC. The encoded protein is CASSARVVAAYNEQFF.

The rearrangement joins TRBV7-9 to TRBJ1-1; 10 bases align to TRBD1. The CDR3 is 16 residues long. Germline V gene lookup returns CDR1 SEHNR and CDR2 FQNEAQ (reference sequence). Trimming at V came to 5 bases and at J to 1 base, leaving 7 bases not matched to a gene. In DNA, the CDR3 is TGTGCCAGCAGCCATCGACAGGGGGCCGCGAACACTGAAGCTTTCTTT. As protein: CASSHRQGAANTEAFF.

J is TRBJ2-2 and V is TRBV10-1; no clear D. The CDR3 totals 15 residues. From germline, CDR1 is WNHNN and CDR2 SYGVQD (reference sequence). The V gene lost 3 bases and the J gene lost 0 bases, with 8 bases spanning the gap. This chain's CDR3 is CASSEETSNTGELFF. The CDR3 nucleotides are TGCGCCAGCAGTGAAGAGACGTCGAACACCGGGGAGCTGTTTTTT.